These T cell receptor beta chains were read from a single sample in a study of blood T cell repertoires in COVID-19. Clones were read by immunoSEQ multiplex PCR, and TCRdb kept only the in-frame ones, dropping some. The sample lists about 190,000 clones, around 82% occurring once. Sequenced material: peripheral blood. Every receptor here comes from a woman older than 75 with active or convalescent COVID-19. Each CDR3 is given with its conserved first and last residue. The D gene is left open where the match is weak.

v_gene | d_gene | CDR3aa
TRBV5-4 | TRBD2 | CASSLGAGGWTDTQYF
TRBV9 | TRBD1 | CASSGGTGGYEQYF
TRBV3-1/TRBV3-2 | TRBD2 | CASSRTQTSGKYEQYF
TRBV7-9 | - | CATQKGGNTEAFF
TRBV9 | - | CASSVLTAIGTEAFF
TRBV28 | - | CASLSGELFF
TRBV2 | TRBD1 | CASRRDREMGKLFF
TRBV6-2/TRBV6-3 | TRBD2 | CASSSSGRGNNEQFF
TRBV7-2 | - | CASSLSPSLEAFF
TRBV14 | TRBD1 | CASSPGQMNTEAFF
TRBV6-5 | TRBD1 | CASSSSYRGTPYEQYF
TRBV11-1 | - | CASSLGALNTEAFF
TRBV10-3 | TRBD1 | CAISLGQGTYEQYF
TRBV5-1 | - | CASSLGLQTRNEKLFF
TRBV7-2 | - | CASSLGTGVGETQYF
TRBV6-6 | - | CASTGDTEAFF
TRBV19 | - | CASSIDRYRTYNEQFF
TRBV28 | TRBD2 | CASSPRLAGGHEQYF
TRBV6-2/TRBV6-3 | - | CASSYRGIYNEQFF
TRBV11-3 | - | CASSNNDYEQYF
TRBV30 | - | CAWSGDRDSLQETQYF
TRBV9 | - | CASSVDSPSTEQFF
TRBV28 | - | CASTQNNSPLHF
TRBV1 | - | CTSSHRDRRYNEQFF
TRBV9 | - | CASSVQGQVTGELFF
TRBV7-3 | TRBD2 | CASSFRTSGRDYNEQFF
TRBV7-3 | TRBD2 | CASSLLAGGPYEQYF
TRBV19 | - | CASSTQAGANTEAFF
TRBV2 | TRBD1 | CASRGTGSNSPLHF
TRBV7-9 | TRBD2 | CASTSEGNTQYF
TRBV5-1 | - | CASSLEGGTNEKLFF
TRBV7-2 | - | CASTGAVSNTGELFF
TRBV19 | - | CASRDSYFTDTQYF
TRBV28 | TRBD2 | CASSFPLAGSRNEQFF
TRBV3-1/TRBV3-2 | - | CASAPDSGTEAFF
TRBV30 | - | CAWSVQLGGTETQYF
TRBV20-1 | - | CSARRGYEQFF
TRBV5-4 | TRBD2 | CASSDPTSGIYNEQFF
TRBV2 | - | CASSSTADNEQFF
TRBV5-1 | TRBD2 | CASSTGLAGPYEQYF
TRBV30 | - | CAWRGVSSYNSPLHF
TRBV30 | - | CAWSSGGSNSPLHF
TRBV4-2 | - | CASRRQTNEKLFF
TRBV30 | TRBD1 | CAWGDRGYEQYF
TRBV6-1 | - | CASSAAGTVNGLAGTYEQYF
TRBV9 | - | CASSPRGGPDSPLHF
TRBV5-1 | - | CASRLDSTSYEQYF
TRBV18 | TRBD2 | CASSPLSPGGSAGELFF
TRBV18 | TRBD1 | CASSPQGAKTEAFF
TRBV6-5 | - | CASSLRGETAEAFF
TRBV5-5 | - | CASSLEGGGTTDTQYF
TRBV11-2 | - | CASSLISDTEAFF
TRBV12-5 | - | CASGLQGGHNSPLHF
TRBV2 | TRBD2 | CASSSRRTSGSADTQYF
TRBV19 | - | CASSIRQGRYQETQYF